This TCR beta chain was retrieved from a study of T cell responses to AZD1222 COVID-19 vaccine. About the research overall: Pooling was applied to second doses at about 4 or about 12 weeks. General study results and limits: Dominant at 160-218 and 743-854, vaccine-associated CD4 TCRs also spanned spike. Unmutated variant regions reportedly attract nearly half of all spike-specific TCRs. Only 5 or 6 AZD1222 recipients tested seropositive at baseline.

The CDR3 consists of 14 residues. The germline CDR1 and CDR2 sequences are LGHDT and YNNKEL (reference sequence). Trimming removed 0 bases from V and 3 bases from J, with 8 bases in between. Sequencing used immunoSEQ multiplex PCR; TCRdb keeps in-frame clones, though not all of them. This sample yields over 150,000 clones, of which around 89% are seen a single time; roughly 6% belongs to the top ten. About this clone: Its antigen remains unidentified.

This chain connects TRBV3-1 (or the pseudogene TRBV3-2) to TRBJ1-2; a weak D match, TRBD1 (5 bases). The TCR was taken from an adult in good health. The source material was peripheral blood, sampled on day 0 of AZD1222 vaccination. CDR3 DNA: TGTGCCAGCAGCCAAGATTGGGGGGACTATGGCTACACCTTC. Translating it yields CASSQDWGDYGYTF.